This T cell receptor (beta chain) was profiled in a study of blood T cells in healthy people across ages (dated by TCRdb to the mid-2010s). Study-level background: Template switching captured roughly one uniquely barcoded TCR beta cDNA molecule per two T cells in model experiments. Donors of different ages were randomly distributed across sequencing lanes to avoid experimental bias. The study analyzed two additional independent replicas of 1 million unique cDNA reads from the same blood draw for two donors, one aged 18 to 29 and one aged 80 or older. The study measured age-related changes in TCR beta repertoire diversity using deep sequencing normalized with unique cDNA molecular identifiers. The donors were split into four age groups: young (average 16 years), middle-aged (about 40), aged (roughly 68) and long-lived (roughly 77).

Including the terminal cysteine and phenylalanine, the CDR3 comprises 15 residues. Here the CDR3 DNA is all that survives: 45 bases in frame from base 1. CDR1 and CDR2 are drawn from the germline V gene: SGDLS, YYNGEE. This clonotype appeared once. Its antigen has not been determined. One junction end disagrees with the germline gene, perhaps due to a read error. Findings and caveats that apply to the study as a whole: Compared with the aged group, the long-lived group had more naive CD4+ T cells, fewer expanded clones and increased TCR diversity, a pattern suggesting age selection. Observed TCR beta diversity correlated strongly with the percentage of naive T cells measured by flow cytometry. Observed TCR beta diversity per million T cells fell roughly linearly with age, and a significant reduction was already apparent by age around 40. Estimates of total diversity based on one million sequenced T cells were regarded as lower bounds and as underestimates. Because profiling used bulk unsorted PBMCs, naive and antigen-experienced compartments could not be compared conclusively. Donor CMV infection status was unknown, potentially confounding age-related changes in expanded clonotypes.

The roughly 39 donors, aged about 6 to 100 years, were systemically healthy Caucasian individuals from Russia. Each donor gave ten milliliters of peripheral blood, drawn into EDTA-treated Vacutainer tubes. Ficoll-Paque density-gradient centrifugation was used to isolate PBMCs, with at least 7 million per sample. Trizol reagent was used to extract total RNA from PBMCs, with at least 6 micrograms per sample. The percentages of naive CD45RAhigh/CD27high T cells were determined by flow cytometry on a PBMC aliquot from every donor. Libraries were made using 5' RACE. TCRdb shows the sequencer as Illumina HiSeq 2500. A second roughly 6 to 12 cycle PCR used a sample-barcoded 5' primer and a J-beta primer mix. A unique molecular identifier was introduced onto each TCR beta cDNA molecule by a template-switch 5' adaptor carrying 12 random nucleotides. Each sample yielded at least 3 million CDR3-containing paired-end reads. The Mint cDNA synthesis kit, primed by a TRBC-specific oligonucleotide, was used to synthesize first-strand cDNA from all RNA. Following uracil-DNA glycosylase treatment, all cDNA underwent a first 18-cycle PCR with the universal primers M1SS and BC2_uni_R. As for the authors' bioinformatics: Normalization of each sample was performed by random selection of 1 million high-quality reads, each carrying a distinct molecular identifier. Instead of being binned into consensus sequences, reads with shared molecular identifiers were discarded. CDR3 identification, clonotype clustering and error correction used MiTCR with a Q25 quality threshold and the strictest error-elimination algorithm. A nonparametric unseen species model with Euler transformation was used to estimate a lower bound on total TCR beta diversity. Using fastp trimming at Q25 and MiXCR clonotype assembly, TCRdb reanalyzed the public sequencing data and kept in-frame beta chains. When rows share a CDR3 protein, they turn into one entry using the most common DNA and genes. The V and J calls here are based on TCRdb, not the publication. The sample table lists about 1,500,000 distinct CDR3 sequences, around 42% of them with a count of one. 7.9% of the sample is held by the ten biggest clonotypes.

The clonotype comes from a woman between 18 and 29 years old in good health. The sequence links TRBV9 to TRBJ2-1; 11 bases in the middle match TRBD2. Input material: blood. The CDR3 region: CANSPTSGRINEQFF. The DNA is TGTGCCAACAGCCCCACTAGCGGGAGAATAAATGAGCAGTTCTTC.